The rows below give T cell receptor beta chains drawn from one sample of a study of T cells after yellow fever vaccination. TCRdb used MiXCR to reprocess the 5' RACE reads, holding one entry per CDR3 protein. The sample shows approximately 580,000 distinct CDR3 sequences, around 16% of them seen only once. The sample in question was PBMCs, obtained about 5 days after the first yellow fever vaccination. The receptors were gathered from a man aged 18 to 30 who received the YFV17D yellow fever vaccine. CDR3s include the opening cysteine and the closing phenylalanine or tryptophan. The D gene is left open where the match is weak.

TRBJ2-2	.	TRBV5-5	CASSKEWANTGELFF
TRBJ1-6	.	TRBV20-1	CSARAKGNNSPLHF
TRBJ1-3	.	TRBV12-3/TRBV12-4	CASNILVGNTIYF
TRBJ2-5	TRBD2	TRBV4-3	CASSQKKGSGGVQETQYF
TRBJ1-5	TRBD1	TRBV4-2	CASSQDDRALNQPQHF
TRBJ2-1	TRBD1	TRBV7-2	CASSLQGAISGEQFF
TRBJ2-5	TRBD2	TRBV11-2	CASSAQAGTKETQYF
TRBJ2-2	.	TRBV12-3/TRBV12-4	CASSFQKNTGELFF
TRBJ2-7	.	TRBV29-1	CSVAGTSGEQYF
TRBJ1-1	.	TRBV30	CAWRARLSGAAFF
TRBJ2-5	.	TRBV21-1	CASSNPRGRRQETQYF
TRBJ2-5	.	TRBV28	CASSPSGRGYWSQYF
TRBJ2-7	.	TRBV6-5	CASSYSYGQQYF
TRBJ1-1	.	TRBV9	CASSASRSGRDTEAFF
TRBJ1-5	.	TRBV27	CASSPRQRGPNQPQHF
TRBJ2-1	TRBD2	TRBV6-5	CASSYSPAGGDEQFF
TRBJ2-4	.	TRBV27	CASSFGGAKNIQYF
TRBJ2-5	.	TRBV7-2	CASSPGVQAWGKETQYF
TRBJ1-2	.	TRBV6-4	CASRDRNYGYTF
TRBJ2-1	.	TRBV7-2	CASSLHRLPQFF
TRBJ2-1	.	TRBV12-3/TRBV12-4	CASRLGESSSYNEQFF
TRBJ1-6	.	TRBV5-1	CASGTDSGTPNSPLHF
TRBJ2-7	.	TRBV5-4	CASSTGPDYEQYF
TRBJ2-5	.	TRBV20-1	CSARDSEFETQYF
TRBJ2-3	TRBD2	TRBV28	CAINAPSGGTDTQYF